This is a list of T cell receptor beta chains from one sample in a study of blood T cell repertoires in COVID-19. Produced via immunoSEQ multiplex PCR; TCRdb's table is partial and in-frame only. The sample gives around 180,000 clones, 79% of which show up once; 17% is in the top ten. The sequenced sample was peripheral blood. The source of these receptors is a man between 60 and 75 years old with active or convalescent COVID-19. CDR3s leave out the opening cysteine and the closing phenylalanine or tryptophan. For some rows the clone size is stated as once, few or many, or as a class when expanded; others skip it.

SVDNSGTGGQAF	few	TRBV29-1	TRBJ1-1	12
ASSVGSASYEQY	NA	TRBV9	TRBJ2-7	12
ASSAWDYTDTQY	NA	TRBV2	TRBJ2-3	12
ASGLLTLNNEQF	NA	TRBV7-9	TRBJ2-1	12
AISEAGLPEAF	NA	TRBV10-3	TRBJ1-1	11
ASSERRGLAGVGELF	NA	TRBV11-3	TRBJ2-2	15
ASSQDRVSPDTQY	NA	TRBV14	TRBJ2-3	13
ASNRDQFDEQF	NA	TRBV5-6	TRBJ2-1	11
ASSLGTGATDTQY	NA	TRBV28	TRBJ2-3	13
ASSRGTSRNNEQF	NA	TRBV6-6	TRBJ2-1	13
ASSPDRGGEQY	NA	TRBV2	TRBJ2-7	11
ASSRDRAGEKLF	NA	TRBV18	TRBJ1-4	12
ASSYSNGFEAF	NA	TRBV6-5	TRBJ1-1	11
ASSSGDFSLGNEQF	NA	TRBV19	TRBJ2-1	14
ASSPTTGSTQY	NA	TRBV7-3	TRBJ2-5	11
ASSVEIGGANYGYT	NA	TRBV9	TRBJ1-2	14
ASSLDAGENQPQH	NA	TRBV5-1	TRBJ1-5	13
ASSLLGLAGGASSYEQY	NA	TRBV27	TRBJ2-7	17
ASSPPSLDRGRQF	NA	TRBV18	TRBJ2-1	13
ASSPRGRSTDTQY	NA	TRBV28	TRBJ2-3	13
ASSRGGALH	NA	TRBV12-3/TRBV12-4	TRBJ1-6	9
ASSRARSPLGLGYGYT	NA	TRBV4-3	TRBJ1-2	16
ASSSWRTSGSGGELF	many	TRBV6-2/TRBV6-3	TRBJ2-2	15
ASSAFEGQPNEAF	NA	TRBV5-1	TRBJ1-1	13
ATSFTGGSLYEQY	NA	TRBV15	TRBJ2-7	13
ASSSKDRNEKLF	few	TRBV5-1	TRBJ1-4	12
ASSAGTRGNEQF	NA	TRBV19	TRBJ2-1	12
ASNYGTGGNTGELF	NA	TRBV19	TRBJ2-2	14
ASSYDYYNEQF	NA	TRBV6-2/TRBV6-3	TRBJ2-1	11
ATRRSSGSYEQY	NA	TRBV24-1	TRBJ2-7	12
ASSAQASLYGYT	NA	TRBV6-4	TRBJ1-2	12
ASRSGLISGNTIY	once	TRBV7-2	TRBJ1-3	13
ASSLERGIGYNEQF	NA	TRBV13	TRBJ2-1	14
ASSDRGKGNQPQH	NA	TRBV6-6	TRBJ1-5	13
ASSRGRNQPQH	NA	TRBV5-6	TRBJ1-5	11
ASRRTVNTEAF	NA	TRBV6-5	TRBJ1-1	11
SVRTGNSYEQY	NA	TRBV29-1	TRBJ2-7	11
ASHDPGAEAF	NA	TRBV3-1/TRBV3-2	TRBJ1-1	10
SASGNEQY	NA	TRBV20-1	TRBJ2-7	8
SVEREIAGGDPGELF	NA	TRBV29-1	TRBJ2-2	15
ASSVAYEQY	NA	TRBV11-2	TRBJ2-7	9
ASSLASSGRAYEQY	NA	TRBV5-4	TRBJ2-7	14
ASSLWTGTENEKLF	NA	TRBV28	TRBJ1-4	14
ATSDFGPGITGELF	few	TRBV24-1	TRBJ2-2	14
ASSSPGTGVGEKLF	NA	TRBV11-1	TRBJ1-4	14
ASSLNPRDGTTTGELF	few	TRBV7-3	TRBJ2-2	16
ATSDYRETGSETQY	NA	TRBV24-1	TRBJ2-5	14
ASSRIRVNTEAF	once	TRBV13	TRBJ1-1	12